One sample yielded the 27 T cell receptor beta chains listed below, sequenced in a study of blood T cell repertoires in COVID-19. Using immunoSEQ multiplex PCR, the repertoire was profiled, and TCRdb retains in-frame clones only, with some absent. The sample holds roughly 250,000 clones, 75% to 95% seen once. Specimen: PBMCs or T cells enriched from blood (not recorded which). The source is a woman younger than 35 who had recovered from COVID-19.

The rearrangement uses TRBV5-1 and TRBJ2-6, with D uncertain. Germline loops: CDR1 SGHRS, CDR2 YFSETQ. This CDR3 contains 17 residues. V gave up 0 bases and J gave up 3 bases, with 13 bases separating them. The chain's CDR3 is CASSLGGRGSGANVLTF. DNA for the CDR3: TGCGCCAGCAGCTTGGGTGGTCGAGGAAGTGGGGCCAACGTCCTGACTTTC.

This clone was seen a handful of times. The V call is TRBV9, the J call TRBJ2-2, with a tentative D call TRBD1 (5 bases). Germline CDR1 SGDLS, CDR2 YYNGEE. The CDR3 contains 13 residues. Trimming cost V 5 bases and J 2 bases, with 7 bases left between them. CDR3 amino acids: CASRDSNTGELFF. The CDR3 DNA is TGTGCCAGCAGAGACAGTAACACCGGGGAGCTGTTTTTT.

The chain has TRBV7-9 and TRBJ1-6; 7 bases map to TRBD1. This CDR3 is 15 amino acids long. V trimming: 1 base; J trimming: 7 bases; junction bases outside the gene matches: 4. Germline CDR1 reads SEHNR; CDR2 reads FQNEAQ (reference sequence). The CDR3 DNA reads TGTGCCAGCAGCTTAGGCACAGGGGCCAATTCACCCCTCCACTTT. It translates to CASSLGTGANSPLHF.

The V call is TRBV18, the J call TRBJ1-3; 9 bases are shared with TRBD1. CDR1 KGHSH and CDR2 LQKENI come from the germline V gene. The CDR3 contains 16 residues. V was pared by 4 bases and J by 6 bases, with 10 bases of the junction left unmatched. CDR3 sequence: CASSLLPGQGENTIYF. The CDR3 DNA reads TGTGCCAGCTCACTCTTACCGGGACAGGGTGAAAACACCATATATTTT.

The V and J genes are TRBV24-1 and TRBJ1-2; D perhaps matches TRBD1 (6 bases). CDR1 is KGHDR, CDR2 SFDVKD, per germline. The CDR3 has 13 residues. The V and J ends lost 4 bases and 8 bases respectively, with 13 bases between them. This chain's CDR3 is CATSELTGYGYTF. CDR3 coding DNA: TGTGCCACCAGTGAACTAACAGGGTACGGCTACACCTTC.

This chain connects TRBV9 to TRBJ2-1; D is uncertain. This CDR3 comprises 13 residues. The V and J ends lost 6 bases and 1 base respectively, with 8 bases between them. CDR1 and CDR2 (germline): SGDLS, YYNGEE. CDR3: CASTPLSYNEQFF. CDR3 nucleotides: TGTGCCAGCACACCCCTATCCTACAATGAGCAGTTCTTC.

V gene TRBV7-9 combines with J gene TRBJ2-5; TRBD2 is a possible D gene (6 bases). The V end was cut by 0 bases, the J end by 2 bases, with 7 bases between. The CDR3 is 14 residues long. Germline-derived CDR1 and CDR2 are SEHNR and FQNEAQ (reference sequence). CDR3 sequence: CASSLAGLQETQYF. For the CDR3, the DNA is TGTGCCAGCAGCTTAGCGGGACTGCAAGAGACCCAGTACTTC.

This chain joins TRBV9 and TRBJ2-3; D might be TRBD2 (6 bases). V was cut by 0 bases and J by 0 bases, with 11 bases left in between. The CDR3 extends over 16 amino acids. Germline loops: CDR1 SGDLS, CDR2 YYNGEE. The DNA for the CDR3 is TGTGCCAGCAGCGTAGACCCCGGAGGGAGCACAGATACGCAGTATTTT. It specifies CASSVDPGGSTDTQYF.

The chain links TRBV28 to TRBJ2-7; 7 bases are shared with TRBD2. Germline V gene lookup returns CDR1 MDHEN and CDR2 SYDVKM. This CDR3 is built from 14 residues. J lost 2 bases, V lost 5 bases, and 6 bases had no gene match. CDR3: CASSRSGPAYEQYF. For the CDR3, the DNA is TGTGCCAGCAGTCGTAGCGGGCCGGCCTACGAGCAGTACTTC.

The V gene is TRBV7-9, the J gene TRBJ1-2, with D perhaps TRBD1 (6 bases). Per the germline V gene, CDR1 is SEHNR and CDR2 is FQNEAQ (reference sequence). This CDR3 region has 15 residues. Trimming removed 1 base at V and 6 bases at J, with 15 bases between. CDR3 sequence (DNA): TGTGCCAGCAGCTTAGGCACAGGGATTGAAGATGGCTACACCTTC. It codes for CASSLGTGIEDGYTF. Together with reference TRBV7-9 and TRBJ1-2, the CDR3 gives the full variable domain: DTGVSQNPRHKITKRGQNVTFRCDPISEHNRLYWYRQTLGQGPEFLTYFQNEAQLEKSRLLSDRFSAERPKGSFSTLEIQRTEQGDSAMYLCASSLGTGIEDGYTFGSGTRLTVV.

This chain joins TRBV7-9 and TRBJ2-4, with a possible D match to TRBD1 (5 bases). Germline CDR1 and CDR2: SEHNR and FQNEAQ (reference sequence). The CDR3 runs 14 residues. V lost 11 bases and J 0 bases, leaving 14 bases between the germline ends. The CDR3 region has the DNA TGTGCCGGTGACAGTAGGATAGCCAAAAACATTCAGTACTTC. The encoded protein is CAGDSRIAKNIQYF.

The V gene is TRBV27, the J gene TRBJ2-5; TRBD1 might be the D (7 bases). The V gene's germline CDR1 is MNHEY and CDR2 SMNVEV (reference sequence). This CDR3 region has 15 residues. Trimming removed 3 bases from V and 4 bases from J, with 15 bases in between. This CDR3 reads CASSLGQRGGETQYF. CDR3 sequence (DNA): TGTGCCAGCAGTTTGGGACAGAGGGGAGGAGAGACCCAGTACTTC.

V is TRBV7-6 and J is TRBJ1-2; 9 positions agree with TRBD1. The CDR3 sequence is 15 residues long. V shed 5 bases and J 5 bases; nucleotides not matched to a gene: 9. Germline V lookup: CDR1 SGHVS, CDR2 FNYEAQ. The CDR3 spells CASSIITGGGYGYTF. CDR3 DNA sequence: TGTGCCAGCAGCATAATAACAGGGGGCGGGTATGGCTACACCTTC.

The V and J genes are TRBV20-1 and TRBJ2-7; no definite D call. V was shortened by 5 bases and J by 3 bases, with 8 bases between the two germline ends. Germline CDR1 is DFQATT and CDR2 is SNEGSKA (reference sequence). The CDR3 totals 11 residues. The CDR3 DNA follows: TGCAGTGCTTGGCAGAACTACGAGCAGTACTTC. Translating gives CSAWQNYEQYF.

The chain is built from TRBV28 and TRBJ2-6; TRBD1 might be the D (5 bases). The CDR3 is 14 amino acids. Trimming shortened V by 10 bases and J by 1 base, and 11 bases separated the two germline ends. The germline gives CDR1 MDHEN, CDR2 SYDVKM. CDR3 coding DNA: TGTGCCACCGAAACAGGTTCTGGGGCCAACGTCCTGACTTTC. It is translated as CATETGSGANVLTF.

This chain joins TRBV11-2 and TRBJ2-3; D perhaps matches TRBD2 (7 bases). This CDR3 spans 14 amino acids. Germline V gene lookup returns CDR1 SGHAT and CDR2 FQNNGV. V was trimmed by 6 bases and J by 3 bases, leaving 13 bases between them. CDR3 nucleotide sequence: TGTGCCAGCAGTGTTGGGGGGGCGACAGATACGCAGTATTTT. Translating it yields CASSVGGATDTQYF.

V is TRBV19 and J is TRBJ2-3; D unresolved. Germline V gene sequence: CDR1 LNHDA, CDR2 SQIVND (reference sequence). Trimming removed 6 bases at V and 4 bases at J, with 5 bases between. The CDR3 is made up of 11 amino acids. CDR3 sequence reads: CASSTADTQYF. DNA of the CDR3: TGTGCCAGTAGCACTGCAGATACGCAGTATTTT.

V and J are TRBV4-3 and TRBJ2-1, with 12 nucleotides matching TRBD2. V trimming: 10 bases; J trimming: 8 bases; junction bases outside the gene matches: 12. The CDR3 length is 15 residues. CDR1 LGHNA and CDR2 YSLEER come from the germline V gene. DNA of the CDR3: TGCGCCACCCTTTCCCTAGCGGGGGGGAAGGATGAGCAGTTCTTC. Residues: CATLSLAGGKDEQFF.

The chain combines TRBV5-5 with TRBJ2-5, with 7 bases that match TRBD2. Germline-derived CDR1 and CDR2 are SGHKS and YYEKEE (reference sequence). Trimming took 4 bases from V and 5 from J; bases not matched to a gene: 8. The CDR3 is 14 amino acids. CDR3 loop: CASSPGGGRETQYF. The CDR3 nucleotides are TGTGCCAGCAGCCCGGGGGGAGGGCGGGAGACCCAGTACTTC.

V gene TRBV9 combines with J gene TRBJ2-3, with 9 bases identical to TRBD2. CDR3 size: 16 residues. Germline loops: CDR1 SGDLS, CDR2 YYNGEE. After removal of 0 bases from V and 1 base from J, the junction contained 3 bases not matched to a gene. CDR3 region: CASSVVLAGGTDTQYF. The CDR3 DNA reads as TGTGCCAGCAGCGTAGTCTTAGCGGGGGGCACAGATACGCAGTATTTT. The full variable domain, its missing parts supplied by reference TRBV9 and TRBJ2-3, is DSGVTQTPKHLITATGQRVTLRCSPRSGDLSVYWYQQSLDQGLQFLIQYYNGEERAKGNILERFSAQQFPDLHSELNLSSLELGDSALYFCASSVVLAGGTDTQYFGPGTRLTVL.

V gene TRBV12-5 combines with J gene TRBJ1-3; no firm D call. The CDR3 has 13 residues. The V and J ends lost 1 base and 4 bases respectively, with 5 bases between them. Looked up from germline, CDR1 is LGHNT and CDR2 is FRNRAP. The CDR3 loop reads CASGLGQGNTIYF. The CDR3, as DNA: TGTGCTAGTGGTTTGGGGCAGGGAAACACCATATATTTT.

The CDR3 reads CASSQGYLYGYTF. The CDR3, as DNA: TGTGCCAGCAGTCAGGGGTACCTCTATGGCTACACCTTC. The V gene is TRBV12-3 or TRBV12-4, the J gene TRBJ1-2, with D perhaps TRBD1 (6 bases). CDR3 length: 13 residues. Between the trimmed V and J ends, which lost 5 bases and 4 bases, there was a span of 11 bases.

The chain has TRBV13 and TRBJ2-5; TRBD2 matches 7 bases. The CDR3 spans 15 residues. With 8 bases clipped from V and 5 bases from J, the junction kept 14 bases outside the gene matches. Per germline, CDR1 PRHDT and CDR2 FYEKMQ (reference sequence). CDR3 DNA sequence: TGTGCCAGCTCCTGGGGAGGGAGGACCGGGGAGACCCAGTACTTC. Encoded protein: CASSWGGRTGETQYF.

The chain has TRBV11-3 and TRBJ2-3; 9 bases line up with TRBD2. V shed 1 base, J shed 5 bases, and the junction held 4 bases outside the gene matches. The CDR3 spans 15 residues. Germline CDR1 and CDR2: SGHNT and YENEEA. The CDR3 spells CASSLVAGVIDTQYF. The CDR3 nucleotides read TGTGCCAGCAGCTTAGTAGCGGGGGTGATAGATACGCAGTATTTT.

The chain combines TRBV28 with TRBJ2-3; D not resolved. Germline CDR1 is MDHEN and CDR2 is SYDVKM. This CDR3 has 14 amino acids. The V and J ends lost 8 bases and 1 base respectively, with 13 bases between them. The CDR3 DNA follows: TGTGCCAGCCGATCTGTGGCAGGCACAGATACGCAGTATTTT. Protein: CASRSVAGTDTQYF.

In its sample, this clone was seen once. The chain recombines TRBV4-1 with TRBJ2-1; 9 bases match TRBD2. The V gene end was trimmed by 1 base and the J gene end by 3 bases; junction bases not matched to a gene: 1. This CDR3 spans 15 amino acids. CDR1 MGHRA and CDR2 YSYEKL come from the germline V gene. The CDR3 bases are TGCGCCAGCAGCCAAGGACTAGCGGACTACAATGAGCAGTTCTTC. Encoded protein: CASSQGLADYNEQFF.

The J gene is TRBJ2-1, the V gene TRBV11-2; TRBD2 aligns across 7 bases. Germline trimming cut 5 bases from V and 10 bases from J; bases unmatched to any gene: 14. Germline assignment: CDR1 SGHAT and CDR2 FQNNGV. The CDR3 has 15 residues. The CDR3 region has the DNA TGTGCCAGCAGCCTCTTTCCTAGCGGCCTCCGCGAGCAGTTCTTC. This gives the protein CASSLFPSGLREQFF. The full variable domain, in which reference TRBV11-2 and TRBJ2-1 provide the parts outside the CDR3, is EAGVAQSPRYKIIEKRQSVAFWCNPISGHATLYWYQQILGQGPKLLIQFQNNGVVDDSQLPKDRFSAERLKGVDSTLKIQPAKLEDSAVYLCASSLFPSGLREQFFGPGTRLTVL.